This is a list of T cell receptor beta chains from one sample in a study of cytomegalovirus exposure and HLA in healthy donors. TCRdb's copy holds only in-frame clones and misses some; the assay was immunoSEQ multiplex PCR. There are 190,000 or so clones in the sample; over 65% occur only once, and about 0.1% lies in the top ten. Source material: PBMCs. These TCRs come from a boy aged 2 to 9 in good health and CMV-seronegative. CDR3s include the opening cysteine and the closing phenylalanine or tryptophan.

V gene | CDR3 protein
TRBV9 | CASSPEGWTVVSFYGYTF
TRBV27 | CASSSTSGAYNEQFF
TRBV5-1 | CASSLSKPQGSYTF
TRBV9 | CASSVVGAGNTEAFF
TRBV6-5 | CASSYPGGQGVF
TRBV5-3 | CAGFRRTSGGSSDHEQFF
TRBV10-2 | CASSESNSEAFF
TRBV4-2 | CASSPGGGGTYNEQFF
TRBV12-1 | CASSFSYSTYEQYF
TRBV7-3 | CASRAGWAGELFF
TRBV4-2 | CASSQELVQDPPETQYF
TRBV19 | CATEDRANEQFF
TRBV7-6 | CASSLVAGDGGEQFF
TRBV25-1 | CASSRGNYEQYF
TRBV6-1 | CASSDPGQGDGYTF
TRBV10-3 | CAISERSGGSNTGELFF
TRBV7-9 | CASSSGQINEQFF
TRBV7-9 | CASSLIADTQYF
TRBV7-2 | CASSLGAQGQYF
TRBV7-2 | CASSSGTDTQYF
TRBV4-1 | CASSQGKVIGAMFNSPLHF
TRBV10-3 | CAISESGTGASYEQYF
TRBV6-6 | CASSSTRANTEAFF
TRBV7-2 | CASSLGEWNTEAFF
TRBV6-5 | CASSYAGQGGSPLHF
TRBV19 | CASTPFLTSGGRNEQFF
TRBV6-6 | CASRPLAGGGTDTQYF
TRBV6-6 | CASSYERSSYNSPLHF
TRBV27 | CASSLSGTGRSNYGYTF
TRBV7-9 | CASSLSSGEQFF
TRBV23-1 | CAGSQGQPYNEQFF
TRBV25-1 | CASSEGGLAGPEQYF
TRBV7-9 | CASSPGTFPRSF
TRBV2 | CASSRGGTYEQYF
TRBV4-2 | CASSTQTSGGGADTQYF
TRBV5-4 | CASTFWNSPTYEQYF
TRBV11-1 | CASSLVGAGTEAFF
TRBV7-3 | CASSRDRVTEAFF
TRBV13 | CASRRGFGPQHF
TRBV19 | CASSYTSADTDTQYF
TRBV5-1 | CASSLGAGLDYGYTF
TRBV19 | CASTPTVSGNTIYF
TRBV7-9 | CASSRKAGTQETQYF
TRBV7-2 | CASSLGTGVETQYF
TRBV4-2 | CASSQGAGAGGSYNEQFF
TRBV5-1 | CASSLDGGPATEAFF
TRBV10-2 | CASSESLGLAGRGRDIQYF
TRBV19 | CATQGRGLAERNIQYF
TRBV7-9 | CSSSRRREDRGNTIYF
TRBV4-1 | CASSQDLAGATGGTDTQYF
TRBV13 | CASSHTSGRTDTQYF
TRBV9 | CASSTGLAGAPFKETQYF
TRBV6-6 | CASSSAGGLYGYTF
TRBV4-3 | CASSQDEGVRSYTF